The next 9 T cell receptor beta chains were all read from a single sample in a study of OX40 agonist ivuxolimab in advanced cancers. Libraries were built with the immunoSEQ multiplex PCR assay. Not all clones reach the TCRdb copy of this immuneACCESS table, which keeps in-frame sequences only. Checked studies attribute under half of the gap to unresolved V genes and leave the rest unexplained. The sample yields tens of thousands of clones; 88% were counted once. The ten largest clonotypes hold less than 0.9% of the sample. Sequencing was performed on CD4+ or CD8+ T cells sorted from blood, taken in a trial of the OX40 agonist ivuxolimab. All receptors come from an adult with an advanced solid tumor such as melanoma, head and neck, liver or kidney cancer.

The sample holds a few counts of this clone. Written as DNA, the CDR3 is TGTGCCAGCAGCCCACGTGGGGGGCACACTGAAGCTTTCTTT. As protein: CASSPRGGHTEAFF. The chain is built from TRBV9 and TRBJ1-1, with a tentative D call TRBD1 (6 bases). This CDR3 has 14 amino acids. Per the germline V gene, CDR1 is SGDLS and CDR2 is YYNGEE. V shed 4 bases and J shed 3 bases, with 13 bases lying between them.

The rearrangement uses TRBV11-3 and TRBJ1-2; D remains unclear. The germline V gene encodes CDR1 SGHNT and CDR2 YENEEA. The length of the CDR3 is 12 residues. Trimming removed 2 bases from V and 4 bases from J, with 5 bases in between. CDR3 in amino acids: CASSLSGYGYTF. The DNA of the CDR3 is TGTGCCAGCAGCTTATCAGGCTATGGCTACACCTTC.

This CDR3 reads CASSPPEEQETQYF. Written as DNA, the CDR3 is TGTGCCAGCTCACCACCCGAGGAGCAAGAGACCCAGTACTTC. This chain uses TRBV18 with TRBJ2-5; D ambiguous. V dropped 0 bases and J dropped 2 bases, with 7 bases sitting between them. The CDR3 extends over 14 amino acids. Per germline, CDR1 KGHSH and CDR2 LQKENI.

The chain employs TRBV18 and TRBJ2-5; the match to TRBD1 covers 8 bases. V lost 4 bases, J lost 0 bases, and 4 bases stayed unmatched. The CDR3 is made up of 15 amino acids. Germline V CDR1 and CDR2: KGHSH, LQKENI. CDR3 sequence (DNA): TGTGCCAGCTCACGGCAGGGGGCCTACCAAGAGACCCAGTACTTC. It translates to CASSRQGAYQETQYF.

This sequence joins TRBV7-6 and TRBJ1-1, with D possibly matching TRBD1 (5 bases). The germline gives CDR1 SGHVS, CDR2 FNYEAQ. V lost 0 bases and J lost 7, with 15 bases in between. This CDR3 comprises 15 residues. As DNA, the CDR3 is TGTGCCAGCAGCTTAGCCCCGCAGGGTAGCGTTGAAGCTTTCTTT. It specifies CASSLAPQGSVEAFF.

This rearrangement joins TRBV5-1 to TRBJ2-1, with D possibly matching TRBD2 (6 bases). With 1 base removed from V and 2 bases from J, the gap between germline ends came to 7 bases. This CDR3 comprises 14 residues. Germline lookup yields CDR1 SGHRS and CDR2 YFSETQ. CDR3 sequence: CASSLRGTYNEQFF. The CDR3 nucleotides are TGCGCCAGCAGCTTGCGCGGGACCTACAATGAGCAGTTCTTC.

This chain connects TRBV6-1 to TRBJ1-3; 8 bases are shared with TRBD1. Germline V gene sequence: CDR1 MNHNS, CDR2 SASEGT. This CDR3 has 14 amino acids. Trimming at V came to 6 bases and at J to 7 bases, leaving 8 bases not matched to a gene. The CDR3 region has the DNA TGTGCCAGCAGAGCTACAGGGGGTGGGAACACCATATATTTT. Translation gives CASRATGGGNTIYF.

The chain links TRBV6-1 to TRBJ2-2; 8 bases map to TRBD2. With 10 bases clipped from V and 0 bases from J, the junction kept 7 bases outside the gene matches. The CDR3 consists of 15 residues. The germline gives CDR1 MNHNS, CDR2 SASEGT. CDR3 sequence: CATRGGRANTGELFF. The CDR3 region has the DNA TGTGCCACCCGGGGGGGGAGGGCGAACACCGGGGAGCTGTTTTTT.

This clone was seen more than once but under ten times. The rearrangement uses TRBV7-3 and TRBJ1-1; D remains unclear. The germline CDR1 and CDR2 sequences are SGHTA and FQGTGA. The CDR3 totals 13 residues. V shed 5 bases and J shed 2 bases, with 9 bases lying between them. CDR3 amino acids: CASSAQENTEAFF. CDR3 bases: TGTGCCAGCAGCGCCCAAGAAAACACTGAAGCTTTCTTT.